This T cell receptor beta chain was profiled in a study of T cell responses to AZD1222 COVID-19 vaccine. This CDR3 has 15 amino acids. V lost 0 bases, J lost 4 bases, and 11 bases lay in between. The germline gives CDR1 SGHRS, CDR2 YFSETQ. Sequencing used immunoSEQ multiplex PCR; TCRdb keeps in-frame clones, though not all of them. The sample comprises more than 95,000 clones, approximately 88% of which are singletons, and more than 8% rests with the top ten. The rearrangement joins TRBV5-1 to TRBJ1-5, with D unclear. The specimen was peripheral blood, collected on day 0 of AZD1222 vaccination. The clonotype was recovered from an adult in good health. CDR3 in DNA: TGCGCCAGCAGCTTGGACGGGGTTAGGAATCAGCCCCAGCATTTT. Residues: CASSLDGVRNQPQHF.